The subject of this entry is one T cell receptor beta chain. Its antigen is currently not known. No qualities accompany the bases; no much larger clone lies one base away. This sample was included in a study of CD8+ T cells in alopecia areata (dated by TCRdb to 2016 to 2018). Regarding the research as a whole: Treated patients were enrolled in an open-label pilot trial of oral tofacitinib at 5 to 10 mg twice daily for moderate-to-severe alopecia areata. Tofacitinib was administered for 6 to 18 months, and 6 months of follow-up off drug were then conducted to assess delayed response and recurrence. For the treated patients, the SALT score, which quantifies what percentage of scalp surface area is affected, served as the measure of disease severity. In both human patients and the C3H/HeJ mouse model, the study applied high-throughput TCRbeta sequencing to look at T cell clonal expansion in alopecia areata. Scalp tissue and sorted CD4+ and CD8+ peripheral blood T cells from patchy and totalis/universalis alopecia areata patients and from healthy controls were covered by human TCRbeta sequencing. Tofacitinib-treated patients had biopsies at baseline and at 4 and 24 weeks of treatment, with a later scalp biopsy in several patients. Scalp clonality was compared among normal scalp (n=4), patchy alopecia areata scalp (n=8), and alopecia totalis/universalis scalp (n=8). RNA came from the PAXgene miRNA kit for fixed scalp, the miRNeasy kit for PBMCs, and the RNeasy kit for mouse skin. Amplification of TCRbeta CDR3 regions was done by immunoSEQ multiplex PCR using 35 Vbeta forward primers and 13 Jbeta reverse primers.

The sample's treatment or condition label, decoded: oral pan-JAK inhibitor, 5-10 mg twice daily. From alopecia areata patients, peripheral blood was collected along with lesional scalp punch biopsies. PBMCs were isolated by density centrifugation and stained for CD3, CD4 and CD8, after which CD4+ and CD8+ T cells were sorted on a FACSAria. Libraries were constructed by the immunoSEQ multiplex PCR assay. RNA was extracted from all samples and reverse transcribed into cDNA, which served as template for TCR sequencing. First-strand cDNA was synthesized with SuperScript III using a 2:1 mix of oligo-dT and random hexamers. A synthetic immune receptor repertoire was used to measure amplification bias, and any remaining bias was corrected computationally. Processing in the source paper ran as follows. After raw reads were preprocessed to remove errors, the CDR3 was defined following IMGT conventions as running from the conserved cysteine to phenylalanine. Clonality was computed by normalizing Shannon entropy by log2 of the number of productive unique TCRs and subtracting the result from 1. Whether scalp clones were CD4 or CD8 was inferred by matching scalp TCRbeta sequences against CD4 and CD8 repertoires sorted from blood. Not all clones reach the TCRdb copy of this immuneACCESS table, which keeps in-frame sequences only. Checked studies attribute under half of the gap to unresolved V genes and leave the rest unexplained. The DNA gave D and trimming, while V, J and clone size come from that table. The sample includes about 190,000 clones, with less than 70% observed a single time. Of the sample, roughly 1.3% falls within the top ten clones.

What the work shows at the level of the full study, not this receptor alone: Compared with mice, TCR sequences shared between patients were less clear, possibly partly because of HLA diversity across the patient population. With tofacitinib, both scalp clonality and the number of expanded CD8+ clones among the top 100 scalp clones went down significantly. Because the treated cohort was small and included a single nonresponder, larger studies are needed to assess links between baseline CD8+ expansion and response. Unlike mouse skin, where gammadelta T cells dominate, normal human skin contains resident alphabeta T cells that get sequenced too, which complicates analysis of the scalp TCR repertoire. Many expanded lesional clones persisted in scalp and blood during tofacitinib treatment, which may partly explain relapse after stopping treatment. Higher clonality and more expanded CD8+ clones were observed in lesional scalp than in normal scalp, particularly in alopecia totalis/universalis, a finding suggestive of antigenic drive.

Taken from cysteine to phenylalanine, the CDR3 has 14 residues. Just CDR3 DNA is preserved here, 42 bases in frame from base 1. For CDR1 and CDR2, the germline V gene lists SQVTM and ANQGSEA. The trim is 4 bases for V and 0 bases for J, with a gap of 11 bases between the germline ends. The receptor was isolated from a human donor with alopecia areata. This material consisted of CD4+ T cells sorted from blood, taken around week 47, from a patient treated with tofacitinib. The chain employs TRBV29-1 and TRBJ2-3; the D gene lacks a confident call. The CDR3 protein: CSVVQEVSTDTQYF. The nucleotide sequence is TGCAGCGTTGTTCAGGAAGTAAGCACAGATACGCAGTATTTT.